This T cell receptor (beta chain) was recovered during a study of OX40 agonist ivuxolimab in advanced cancers. Turning to the study itself: Head and neck, renal cell, melanoma or hepatocellular carcinoma were the cancers that dose-escalation patients had. Three patients, one with hepatocellular carcinoma and two with cutaneous melanoma, achieved partial responses.

As regards this clone: Its antigen is currently unknown.

Study-wide results and limits: CD8+ T cells (on average) carried more expanded clones than CD4+ T cells.

Germline lookup yields CDR1 MNHNS and CDR2 SASEGT. CDR3 length equals 15 residues. V was trimmed by 1 base and J by 2 bases, leaving 9 bases between them. Peripheral blood came from all dose cohorts at three timepoints. Measured with immunoSEQ multiplex PCR; TCRdb has only the in-frame clones, and not every one. This table holds around 92,000 clones, approximately 95% found once. The rearrangement uses TRBV6-1 and TRBJ2-1, with a weak D call TRBD2 (5 bases). The specimen was CD4+ or CD8+ T cells sorted from blood, collected in a trial of the OX40 agonist ivuxolimab. This receptor was obtained from an adult with an advanced solid tumor such as melanoma, head and neck, liver or kidney cancer. The CDR3 DNA reads TGTGCCAGCAGTGAAGTCGCTAGCCCCTACAATGAGCAGTTCTTC. Protein: CASSEVASPYNEQFF.